Listed below are T cell receptor beta chains from one sample, sequenced in a study of blood T cell repertoires in COVID-19. Using immunoSEQ multiplex PCR, the repertoire was profiled, and TCRdb retains in-frame clones only, with some absent. The profile shows 300,000 or so clones, 90% to 95% of them singletons. The material sequenced was peripheral blood. The source is a woman under 40 with COVID-19, enrolled during active disease. CDR3s leave out the opening cysteine and the closing phenylalanine or tryptophan. The size field is filled for only some rows; it gives once, few, many or a size class.

CDR3 protein: ASSLVQGAAYSNQPQH
J gene: TRBJ1-5
V gene: TRBV7-8
clone size: NA

CDR3 protein: ASSEVGGGVYYGYT
J gene: TRBJ1-2
V gene: TRBV6-1
clone size: NA

CDR3 protein: ASSQGGGGTEAF
J gene: TRBJ1-1
V gene: TRBV5-1
clone size: NA

CDR3 protein: ASSRDRTGTQY
J gene: TRBJ2-5
V gene: TRBV27
clone size: NA

CDR3 protein: AWSVLAGGLGDTIY
J gene: TRBJ1-3
V gene: TRBV30
clone size: NA

CDR3 protein: ASSDGQGSGNTIY
J gene: TRBJ1-3
V gene: TRBV9
clone size: NA

CDR3 protein: ASSNTYGYT
J gene: TRBJ1-2
V gene: TRBV19
clone size: NA

CDR3 protein: ASSSGHPNTGELF
J gene: TRBJ2-2
V gene: TRBV27
clone size: NA

CDR3 protein: ASSLTDSGSEKLF
J gene: TRBJ1-4
V gene: TRBV27
clone size: NA

CDR3 protein: ASSPTGSYEQY
J gene: TRBJ2-7
V gene: TRBV5-1
clone size: NA

CDR3 protein: ASSLTGSSSYNEQF
J gene: TRBJ2-1
V gene: TRBV5-1
clone size: NA

CDR3 protein: ATSRDYSGNRGGEQY
J gene: TRBJ2-7
V gene: TRBV15
clone size: NA

CDR3 protein: ASRRGQGRGMNTEAF
J gene: TRBJ1-1
V gene: TRBV3-1/TRBV3-2
clone size: NA

CDR3 protein: AGPRTGDGYT
J gene: TRBJ1-2
V gene: TRBV2
clone size: NA

CDR3 protein: ASSVEAASAGEQF
J gene: TRBJ2-1
V gene: TRBV2
clone size: NA

CDR3 protein: ASGGDRDEQY
J gene: TRBJ2-7
V gene: TRBV10-1
clone size: NA

CDR3 protein: ASSIGTANDGYT
J gene: TRBJ1-2
V gene: TRBV19
clone size: NA

CDR3 protein: ASTFLAGQGTVGSSTDTQY
J gene: TRBJ2-3
V gene: TRBV28
clone size: NA

CDR3 protein: ASKETGGAYNSPLH
J gene: TRBJ1-6
V gene: TRBV19
clone size: NA

CDR3 protein: ASSLFTGVAEAF
J gene: TRBJ1-1
V gene: TRBV27
clone size: NA

CDR3 protein: ATSRGEGNQPQH
J gene: TRBJ1-5
V gene: TRBV15
clone size: NA

CDR3 protein: SAGVPPQQY
J gene: TRBJ2-7
V gene: TRBV20-1
clone size: NA

CDR3 protein: ASSSGGEQY
J gene: TRBJ2-7
V gene: TRBV5-6
clone size: NA

CDR3 protein: ASSYTGAGTEAF
J gene: TRBJ1-1
V gene: TRBV6-5
clone size: NA

CDR3 protein: ASAIPGQERSYEQY
J gene: TRBJ2-7
V gene: TRBV7-9
clone size: NA

CDR3 protein: ASSLGTSGSGANVLT
J gene: TRBJ2-6
V gene: TRBV27
clone size: NA

CDR3 protein: ASSFLGEDYEQY
J gene: TRBJ2-7
V gene: TRBV5-6
clone size: NA

CDR3 protein: ASSLRGVDEKLF
J gene: TRBJ1-4
V gene: TRBV28
clone size: few

CDR3 protein: ASSAQGNTIY
J gene: TRBJ1-3
V gene: TRBV7-8
clone size: NA

CDR3 protein: ASSAAGGVTYEQY
J gene: TRBJ2-7
V gene: TRBV2
clone size: NA

CDR3 protein: ASRAGRSGYT
J gene: TRBJ1-2
V gene: TRBV28
clone size: once

CDR3 protein: ASSHTGGEEPQH
J gene: TRBJ1-5
V gene: TRBV27
clone size: NA

CDR3 protein: ASSLNPGMNTGELF
J gene: TRBJ2-2
V gene: TRBV27
clone size: NA

CDR3 protein: AWSDRGVYEQY
J gene: TRBJ2-7
V gene: TRBV30
clone size: once

CDR3 protein: ASSKETTGSGANVLT
J gene: TRBJ2-6
V gene: TRBV27
clone size: NA

CDR3 protein: ASSFRGNYGYT
J gene: TRBJ1-2
V gene: TRBV27
clone size: few

CDR3 protein: ASSQYDTYD
J gene: TRBJ2-7
V gene: TRBV3-1/TRBV3-2
clone size: NA

CDR3 protein: ASSRARGGPNYGYT
J gene: TRBJ1-2
V gene: TRBV3-1/TRBV3-2
clone size: once

CDR3 protein: AWRQGPEEKLF
J gene: TRBJ1-4
V gene: TRBV30
clone size: NA

CDR3 protein: ASSQEGGGGSPLH
J gene: TRBJ1-6
V gene: TRBV4-1
clone size: NA

CDR3 protein: ASSLLAGNTIY
J gene: TRBJ1-3
V gene: TRBV7-2
clone size: NA

CDR3 protein: ASSRLGGPYEQY
J gene: TRBJ2-7
V gene: TRBV14
clone size: once

CDR3 protein: ASSPLGLADRFHEQF
J gene: TRBJ2-1
V gene: TRBV14
clone size: NA

CDR3 protein: ATSDTTDRGLGGYT
J gene: TRBJ1-2
V gene: TRBV24-1
clone size: NA

CDR3 protein: ASSPWTVNTEAF
J gene: TRBJ1-1
V gene: TRBV27
clone size: NA

CDR3 protein: ASSLPGGWETQY
J gene: TRBJ2-5
V gene: TRBV6-5
clone size: NA

CDR3 protein: ASSLTLVTYEQY
J gene: TRBJ2-7
V gene: TRBV7-2
clone size: NA

CDR3 protein: ASSLGGTTGELF
J gene: TRBJ2-2
V gene: TRBV27
clone size: NA

CDR3 protein: ASSRAGLNQETQY
J gene: TRBJ2-5
V gene: TRBV27
clone size: NA

CDR3 protein: SGQVAGGTDTQY
J gene: TRBJ2-3
V gene: TRBV29-1
clone size: NA

CDR3 protein: ASSYVAGAWETQY
J gene: TRBJ2-5
V gene: TRBV27
clone size: NA

CDR3 protein: ASSFGGAGELF
J gene: TRBJ2-2
V gene: TRBV28
clone size: NA